This is a list of T cell receptor beta chains from one sample in a study of CD8 T cells in Susac syndrome. TCRdb used MiXCR to reprocess the immunoSEQ multiplex PCR reads, holding one entry per CDR3 protein. The sample includes around 130,000 distinct CDR3 sequences, around 85% of them seen just once. The sample comprised CD8+ T cells from PBMCs. These receptors all stem from a human donor with multiple sclerosis. The CDR3 runs from the conserved cysteine through the conserved F or W. D genes are given only for firm matches. Rows may omit the clone size; those that give it use once, few, many or a size class.

D gene	clone size	V gene	J gene	CDR3 DNA	CDR3 protein
NA	NA	TRBV4-1	TRBJ2-2	TGCGCCAGCAGCCACGGTCGAGGGGAGCTGTTTTTT	CASSHGRGELFF
NA	once	TRBV6-2/TRBV6-3	TRBJ2-1	TGTGCCAGCAGTTTCGGTTCTCGGGACAGCGGGAGACTCTTTAGGTCCTACAATGAGCAGTTCTTC	CASSFGSRDSGRLFRSYNEQFF
NA	NA	TRBV28	TRBJ1-5	TGTGCCAGCAGTGGGAGATTTAGCAATCAGCCCCAGCATTTT	CASSGRFSNQPQHF
NA	few	TRBV7-2	TRBJ1-3	TGTGCCAGCAGCCAGGACAGCGTCCCTCTCTCTGGAAACACCATATATTTT	CASSQDSVPLSGNTIYF
TRBD2	NA	TRBV20-1	TRBJ2-2	TGCAGTGCCCCTAAGCGGGAAAGTGACACCGGGGAGCTGTTTTTT	CSAPKRESDTGELFF
NA	NA	TRBV2	TRBJ1-1	TGTGCCAGCGACATTTTCCCTCTGCGGGAAGCTTTCTTT	CASDIFPLREAFF
NA	NA	TRBV25-1	TRBJ1-5	TGTGCCAGCAGTCTAGAGGGGGATGGGCAGCCCCAGCATTTT	CASSLEGDGQPQHF
NA	NA	TRBV28	TRBJ2-1	TGTGCCAGCAGTTTCGGCTCGACTGAGCAGTTCTTC	CASSFGSTEQFF
NA	NA	TRBV9	TRBJ1-4	TGTGCCAGCAGCCTTTCAGACGACATCGGGGGTGAAAAACTGTTTTTT	CASSLSDDIGGEKLFF
NA	NA	TRBV19	TRBJ1-1	TGTGCCAGTAGTATATGGGCAGGGAACACTGAAGCTTTCTTT	CASSIWAGNTEAFF
TRBD1	NA	TRBV5-1	TRBJ1-1	TGCGCCAGCAGCCCAGGGGGTGAAGCTTTCTTT	CASSPGGEAFF
NA	NA	TRBV14	TRBJ2-1	TGTGCCAGCAGCCAAGAATCTCAGTGGTTAAGCTCCTACAATGAGCAGTTCTTC	CASSQESQWLSSYNEQFF
NA	NA	TRBV5-5	TRBJ2-1	TGTGCCAGCAGCCCTGGGATACAGGTTATTTTTCCTGGTGAGCAGTTCTTC	CASSPGIQVIFPGEQFF
NA	NA	TRBV19	TRBJ1-5	TGTGCCAGTAACGAACCCCTCGGAAATCAGCCCCAGCATTTT	CASNEPLGNQPQHF
NA	few	TRBV7-9	TRBJ1-5	TGTGCCAGCAGCTTAACGGATAGCAATCAGCCCCAGCATTTT	CASSLTDSNQPQHF
NA	NA	TRBV24-1	TRBJ1-4	TGTGCCACCAGTGATCCCGACGGGGTTGCGGCTGAAAAACTGTTTTTT	CATSDPDGVAAEKLFF
NA	NA	TRBV28	TRBJ2-3	TGTGCCAGCAGTTTCCGGGGCACCACAGATACGCAGTATTTT	CASSFRGTTDTQYF
NA	NA	TRBV7-2	TRBJ2-2	TGTGCCAGCAGCTTAGAAGCTAGCTTGGGGTATTACACCGGGGAGCTGTTTTTT	CASSLEASLGYYTGELFF
NA	once	TRBV6-2/TRBV6-3	TRBJ2-5	TGTGCCAGCAACCAAGCGGGCCACATCCAAGAGACCCAGTACTTC	CASNQAGHIQETQYF
NA	NA	TRBV18	TRBJ1-2	TGTGCCAGCTCACTGGAGGAGGGTGGTGTCTATGGCTACACCTTC	CASSLEEGGVYGYTF
TRBD2	NA	TRBV7-9	TRBJ2-4	TGTGCCAGCAGCTCGGGACTAGCGGGCGACAAAAACATTCAGTACTTC	CASSSGLAGDKNIQYF
TRBD1	NA	TRBV28	TRBJ1-6	TGTGCCAGCAGTTCCCCAACTACCGGGACAGTGAATTCACCCCTCCACTTT	CASSSPTTGTVNSPLHF
NA	NA	TRBV4-1	TRBJ1-1	TGCGCCAGCAGCCAAGGCCCGGGGGAAGCTTTCTTT	CASSQGPGEAFF
NA	NA	TRBV2	TRBJ2-5	TGTGCCACCCGGAGGGGGCCAAGGGGAGAAGAGACCCAGTACTTC	CATRRGPRGEETQYF
TRBD1	NA	TRBV19	TRBJ1-5	TGTGCCAGTAGTATTAGGGACAGGAATCAGCCCCAGCATTTT	CASSIRDRNQPQHF
TRBD1	once	TRBV7-9	TRBJ1-2	TGTGCCAGCAGCTTAGGGACAGGGGGGATCTATGGCTACACCTTC	CASSLGTGGIYGYTF
NA	NA	TRBV30	TRBJ2-7	TGCGCATGCCGAGGAATTCCCCCCGACGAGCAGTACTTC	CACRGIPPDEQYF
TRBD2	once	TRBV7-9	TRBJ2-5	TGTGCCAGCAGCTCTAATCGGGGGGAACTTCAAGAGACCCAGTACTTC	CASSSNRGELQETQYF
TRBD2	NA	TRBV5-1	TRBJ2-7	TGCGCCAGCAGCTCCACCGGGGGGTACGAGCAGTACTTC	CASSSTGGYEQYF
TRBD1	few	TRBV7-3	TRBJ2-5	TGTGCCAGCAGCCCGGGGACAGGGGGAGAGACCCAGTACTTC	CASSPGTGGETQYF
TRBD1	NA	TRBV7-9	TRBJ1-2	TGTGCCAGCAGTTCTCCTACAGGGGATAACACGCCTAACTATGGCTACACCTTC	CASSSPTGDNTPNYGYTF
TRBD2	once	TRBV12-3/TRBV12-4	TRBJ2-1	TGTGCCAGCAGAGAGCGTAGCGGGAGCTCCTACAATGAGCAGTTCTTC	CASRERSGSSYNEQFF
NA	NA	TRBV7-3	TRBJ2-2	TGTGCCAGCAGCTTAATTCGTAGGGGTGCCGGGGAGCTGTTTTTT	CASSLIRRGAGELFF
TRBD2	NA	TRBV7-9	TRBJ2-3	TGTGCCAGCAGCCCCAGAGGAGCGGGGGCTGATACGCAGTATTTT	CASSPRGAGADTQYF
NA	few	TRBV2	TRBJ1-5	TGTGCCAGCGTGGGGGCCGGAAGCAATCAGCCCCAGCATTTT	CASVGAGSNQPQHF
NA	NA	TRBV27	TRBJ1-6	TGTGCCAGCAGTTCCCAACAGGGCTATAATTCACCCCTCCACTTT	CASSSQQGYNSPLHF
TRBD1	once	TRBV25-1	TRBJ2-3	TGTGCCAGCAGCCTGGACAGGGGGCTCGATACGCAGTATTTT	CASSLDRGLDTQYF
TRBD2	NA	TRBV7-9	TRBJ2-1	TGTGCCAGCAGCTTAGGACTAGCGGGAGCTGATGAGCAGTTCTTC	CASSLGLAGADEQFF
NA	few	TRBV4-2	TRBJ1-2	TGTGCCAGCAGCACCCATTCATCCGACTATGGCTACACCTTC	CASSTHSSDYGYTF
TRBD2	once	TRBV7-2	TRBJ2-4	TGTGCCAGCAGCTTTAGGAGCGGGGGCCATTTAGCCAAAAACATTCAGTACTTC	CASSFRSGGHLAKNIQYF
NA	NA	TRBV24-1	TRBJ2-2	TGTGCCACCAGTGATAGGTGGGCGGGACGACCGAACACCGGGGAGCTGTTTTTT	CATSDRWAGRPNTGELFF
NA	few	TRBV5-1	TRBJ2-1	TGCGCCAGCAGCCCCCGTTCGGCATTCAATGAGCAGTTCTTC	CASSPRSAFNEQFF
NA	NA	TRBV18	TRBJ1-5	TGTGCCAGCTCACCATCTAGGACATACCACAATCAGCCCCAGCATTTT	CASSPSRTYHNQPQHF